Following are 30 T cell receptor beta chains from one sample sequenced in a study of blood T cells in healthy people across ages. It was with a sample-barcoded 5' primer and a J-beta primer mix that a second PCR of roughly 6 to 12 cycles was run. TCRdb re-called the 5' RACE reads through MiXCR, storing one row per CDR3 protein. Among 1.5 million to 2 million distinct CDR3 sequences, approximately 28% were seen once, and the ten largest hold over 7%. The sample taken for sequencing was blood. The receptors come from a woman under 40 in good health.

The genes are TRBV25-1 and TRBJ2-7; 11 positions agree with TRBD1. Judging by the DNA end, TRBJ2-5 fits better; the J call may be wrong. The CDR3 runs 15 residues. Germline V lookup: CDR1 MGHDK, CDR2 SYGVNS. The CDR3 here is CASSGTGGEGETQYF. The CDR3 DNA follows: TGTGCCAGCAGTGGGACAGGGGGCGAAGGAGAGACCCAGTACTTC.

On this clonotype itself: This may be a read error, as it is one base from a much larger clone. The V and J genes are TRBV4-1 and TRBJ2-5; 7 nucleotides line up with TRBD1. Trimming took 3 bases from V and 6 from J; bases not matched to a gene: 7. This CDR3 comprises 14 residues. The V gene's germline CDR1 is MGHRA and CDR2 YSYEKL. The CDR3, as DNA: TGCGCCAGCAGCCATCCAGGGGGTACGAAGACCCAGTACTTC. Protein product: CASSHPGGTKTQYF.

The rearrangement uses TRBV4-2 and TRBJ2-7, with TRBD2 identical over 10 bases. This CDR3 region has 16 residues. Per germline, CDR1 LGHNA and CDR2 YNFKEQ. V lost 2 bases to trimming and J lost 0 bases; unmatched junction nucleotides: 4. The DNA of the CDR3 is TGTGCCAGCAGCCAAATACTAGCGGGGAACTCCTACGAGCAGTACTTC. Translating it yields CASSQILAGNSYEQYF.

V gene TRBV12-5 combines with J gene TRBJ2-3, with 7 bases that match TRBD1. The V gene end was trimmed by 2 bases and the J gene end by 11 bases; junction bases not matched to a gene: 13. This CDR3 has 15 amino acids. Germline V gene data show CDR1 as LGHNT and CDR2 as FRNRAP. CDR3 coding DNA: TGTGCTAGTGGTTTGTCTCGACAGGGCGTCTACGAGCAGTATTTT. Protein sequence: CASGLSRQGVYEQYF. The entire variable domain, with the rest obtained from reference TRBV12-5 and TRBJ2-3, is as follows: DARVTQTPRHKVTEMGQEVTMRCQPILGHNTVFWYRQTMMQGLELLAYFRNRAPLDDSGMPKDRFSAEMPDATLATLKIQPSEPRDSAVYFCASGLSRQGVYEQYFGPGTRLTVL.

This clonotype was seen just once. Since a much larger clone is just one base distant, this may be a read error. V and J are TRBV12-3 or TRBV12-4 and TRBJ2-4; no clear D. The better agreement between TRBJ2-7 and the DNA end casts doubt on the J call. The length of the CDR3 is 13 residues. CDR3: CASSLPVGHEQYF. The CDR3 DNA follows: TGTGCCAGCAGTTTACCAGTTGGCCACGAGCAGTACTTC.

V gene TRBV6-2 or TRBV6-3 combines with J gene TRBJ1-1, with D perhaps matching TRBD1 (6 bases). This CDR3 has 14 residues. From germline, CDR1 is MNHEY and CDR2 SVGEGT. Trimming removed 6 bases at V and 4 bases at J, with 15 bases between. In DNA, the CDR3 is TGTGCCAGCAGATCGGGGGCCAAAGCCACTGAAGCTTTCTTT. As protein: CASRSGAKATEAFF.

In its sample, this clonotype was seen a few times. The V call is TRBV7-6, the J call TRBJ2-3; TRBD2 agrees at 8 bases. Looked up from germline, CDR1 is SGHVS and CDR2 is FNYEAQ. V gave up 4 bases and J gave up 3 bases; unmatched junction bases: 3. This CDR3 is 14 amino acids long. CDR3 protein: CASSSREGTDTQYF. Here the CDR3 DNA reads TGTGCCAGCAGCTCCCGGGAGGGGACAGATACGCAGTATTTT.

V gene TRBV5-1 combines with J gene TRBJ2-7; TRBD1 matches 9 bases. CDR1 and CDR2 from the germline V gene are SGHRS and YFSETQ. CDR3 length equals 16 residues. J lost 0 bases, V lost 0 bases, and 4 bases had no gene match. CDR3 nucleotide sequence: TGCGCCAGCAGCTTGGTCGGGGACAGGGACTCCTACGAGCAGTACTTC. It is translated as CASSLVGDRDSYEQYF.

This clonotype showed up just a few times. V usage is TRBV7-9 and J usage is TRBJ2-5, with D tentatively TRBD1 (6 bases). There are 14 residues in the CDR3. V was trimmed by 4 bases and J by 5 bases, leaving 14 bases between them. Germline CDR1 SEHNR, CDR2 FQNEAQ (reference sequence). The CDR3, as DNA: TGTGCCAGCAGCTCCCGGACAGTCGGTGAGACCCAGTACTTC. Encoded protein: CASSSRTVGETQYF.

This clonotype was counted many times. The V and J genes are TRBV7-2 and TRBJ2-1; TRBD2 is a possible D gene (5 bases). Germline lookup yields CDR1 SGHTA and CDR2 FQGNSA. The CDR3 is 15 amino acids. Trimming removed 5 bases from V and 8 bases from J, with 19 bases in between. CDR3 amino acids: CASSPTASGVYEQFF. The CDR3 DNA is TGTGCCAGCAGCCCCACCGCGTCCGGGGTCTATGAGCAGTTCTTC.

This clonotype was counted ten times or more. The chain is built from TRBV4-3 and TRBJ2-7, with D possibly TRBD2 on 5 matching bases. From germline, CDR1 is LGHNA and CDR2 YSLEER. V lost 3 bases and J lost 3, with 15 bases in between. The CDR3 contains 15 residues. CDR3 loop: CASSHDAWRSYEQYF. CDR3 sequence (DNA): TGCGCCAGCAGCCACGATGCTTGGAGGAGCTACGAGCAGTACTTC.

This clonotype was found a few times. Possible read error: a much larger clone is one base away. The chain recombines TRBV20-1 with TRBJ1-5; TRBD1 matches 8 bases. V gave up 6 bases and J gave up 1 base; unmatched junction bases: 14. CDR3 length equals 17 residues. Germline V lookup: CDR1 DFQATT, CDR2 SNEGSKA (reference sequence). The CDR3 sequence: CSAQDRASGFSNQPQHF. CDR3 coding DNA: TGCAGTGCCCAGGACAGGGCATCGGGATTCAGCAATCAGCCCCAGCATTTT.

The chain couples TRBV12-5 to TRBJ2-5, with D tentatively TRBD2 (6 bases). Trimming took 2 bases from V and 2 from J, leaving 9 bases between them. The CDR3 has 14 residues. From germline, CDR1 is LGHNT and CDR2 FRNRAP. CDR3 residues: CASGLNAGQETQYF. The CDR3 coding sequence is TGTGCTAGTGGTTTGAATGCGGGACAAGAGACCCAGTACTTC.

Here the CDR3 reads CASSLAPQNQPQHF. CDR3 bases: TGTGCCAGCAGCTTAGCGCCGCAGAATCAGCCCCAGCATTTT. The genes are TRBV7-2 and TRBJ1-5; D not resolved. This CDR3 is 14 amino acids long. Germline V lookup: CDR1 SGHTA, CDR2 FQGNSA. Trimming took off 0 bases at V and 4 bases at J, with 7 bases between the two ends. Looking up the rest from reference TRBV7-2 and TRBJ1-5 gives the full variable domain: GAGVSQSPSNKVTEKGKDVELRCDPISGHTALYWYRQSLGQGLEFLIYFQGNSAPDKSGLPSDRFSAERTGGSVSTLTIQRTQQEDSAVYLCASSLAPQNQPQHFGDGTRLSIL.

This clonotype has a handful of counts. The CDR3 loop is CASSQVATQPQHF. Here the CDR3 DNA reads TGTGCCAGCAGCCAAGTCGCAACTCAGCCCCAGCATTTT. V is TRBV3-1 and J is TRBJ1-5; D ambiguous. This CDR3 region has 13 residues. V was trimmed by 1 base and J by 6 bases, leaving 7 bases between them. From germline, CDR1 is LGHDT and CDR2 YNNKEL (reference sequence).

This clonotype was counted between two and nine times. The chain carries TRBV11-2 and TRBJ2-5; 7 nucleotides line up with TRBD1. The length of the CDR3 is 17 residues. CDR1 and CDR2 from the germline V gene are SGHAT and FQNNGV. V lost 3 bases to trimming and J lost 3 bases; unmatched junction nucleotides: 13. The CDR3 is CASSFYSTGRGEETQYF. CDR3 nucleotides: TGTGCCAGCAGCTTCTACTCGACAGGGAGAGGGGAAGAGACCCAGTACTTC.

This clonotype was seen only a few times. The chain is built from TRBV4-3 and TRBJ2-3; the D is unclear. Germline CDR1 is LGHNA and CDR2 is YSLEER. CDR3 length: 17 amino acids. The V and J ends lost 1 base and 0 bases respectively, with 14 bases between them. CDR3 amino acids: CASSQGPAPASTDTQYF. The CDR3 DNA sequence: TGCGCCAGCAGCCAAGGCCCAGCGCCCGCTAGCACAGATACGCAGTATTTT.

The genes are TRBV6-5 and TRBJ1-2; 9 positions match TRBD1. The germline gives CDR1 MNHEY, CDR2 SVGAGI. The CDR3 totals 16 residues. V lost 0 bases to trimming and J lost 4 bases; unmatched junction nucleotides: 6. The CDR3 region is CASSYSTSGQGYGYTF. In nucleotides, the CDR3 is TGTGCCAGCAGTTACTCGACATCGGGACAGGGCTATGGCTACACCTTC.

This clonotype was seen a few times. The chain uses TRBV10-3 and TRBJ2-5, with D unclear. Trimming left V 2 bases short and J 5 bases short, with 9 bases between. This CDR3 comprises 13 residues. Per the germline V gene, CDR1 is ENHRY and CDR2 is SYGVKD. CDR3 sequence reads: CAISEDGGETQYF. Here the CDR3 DNA reads TGTGCCATCAGTGAGGACGGTGGGGAGACCCAGTACTTC.

The gene calls are TRBV7-9 and TRBJ1-2; D may be TRBD1 (6 bases). CDR1 is SEHNR and CDR2 is FQNEAQ in the germline V gene (reference sequence). The CDR3 totals 14 residues. Trimming took 1 base from V and 7 from J, leaving 13 bases between them. This chain's CDR3 is CASSLVLDSFGYTF. The CDR3 DNA is TGTGCCAGCAGCTTAGTGCTGGACAGTTTTGGCTACACCTTC.

This clonotype was seen a single time. One end of the junction varies from germline; a read error may be responsible. The chain is built from TRBV5-5 and TRBJ2-1; TRBD1 or TRBD2 may be the D gene (5 bases each). Germline assignment: CDR1 SGHKS and CDR2 YYEKEE (reference sequence). This CDR3 is built from 12 residues. DNA for the CDR3: TGTGCCAGCAGCGGGGGAGTCGGGGAGCAGGTCTTC. Its protein is CASSGGVGEQVF. Drawing the rest from reference TRBV5-5 and TRBJ2-1, the complete variable domain is DAGVTQSPTHLIKTRGQQVTLRCSPISGHKSVSWYQQVLGQGPQFIFQYYEKEERGRGNFPDRFSARQFPNYSSELNVNALLLGDSALYLCASSGGVGEQVFGPGTRLTVL.

There are a few counts of this clonotype. The CDR3 region is CASSLDREDYGYTF. In DNA form, the CDR3 reads TGTGCCAGCAGCTTAGACAGGGAAGACTATGGCTACACCTTC. The chain couples TRBV7-9 to TRBJ1-2; perhaps TRBD1 as D (6 bases). Per germline, CDR1 SEHNR and CDR2 FQNEAQ (reference sequence). This CDR3 is 14 amino acids long. The V gene lost 1 base and the J gene lost 3 bases, with 9 bases spanning the gap.

This clonotype was seen ten or more times. This sequence joins TRBV6-2 or TRBV6-3 and TRBJ2-1; TRBD2 aligns across 7 bases. The V gene's germline CDR1 is MNHEY and CDR2 SVGEGT. Germline trimming cut 2 bases from V and 4 bases from J; bases unmatched to any gene: 8. This CDR3 has 16 residues. As DNA, the CDR3 is TGTGCCAGCAGTTACGGCGGCGGGAGTCCTTACAATGAGCAGTTCTTC. Translation: CASSYGGGSPYNEQFF.

This clonotype showed up just a few times. The rearrangement joins TRBV20-1 to TRBJ2-5; TRBD2 might be the D (6 bases). V was trimmed by 6 bases and J by 5 bases, leaving 19 bases between them. Germline V gene lookup returns CDR1 DFQATT and CDR2 SNEGSKA (reference sequence). The CDR3 is made up of 14 amino acids. The CDR3 region is CSAPSAGSGETQYF. The CDR3 coding sequence is TGCAGTGCCCCTAGCGCAGGGTCAGGGGAGACCCAGTACTTC.

The rearrangement links TRBV10-3 to TRBJ2-5, with 7 bases fitting TRBD1. In germline, CDR1 is ENHRY, CDR2 SYGVKD. The CDR3 covers 13 residues. The trim removed 7 bases at V and 2 bases at J, leaving 4 bases unmatched. The CDR3 sequence is CAINDRDQETQYF. In DNA form, the CDR3 reads TGTGCCATCAACGACAGGGATCAAGAGACCCAGTACTTC.

This clonotype was counted a few times. A clone one base away is much larger, so this may be a read error. The chain carries TRBV29-1 and TRBJ2-7; a possible D gene is TRBD2 (6 bases). Germline CDR1 is SQVTM and CDR2 is ANQGSEA. V was clipped by 7 bases and J by 6 bases, with 22 bases between them. CDR3 length: 14 amino acids. The CDR3 sequence: CSARDRLGDCEQYF. CDR3 bases: TGCAGCGCCCGGGACCGCCTGGGGGACTGCGAGCAGTACTTC.

This clonotype was detected only a few times. This chain links TRBV5-1 with TRBJ1-6; TRBD1 aligns across 11 bases. Unmatched junction bases numbered 10, after V lost 7 bases and J lost 10 bases. Per the germline V gene, CDR1 is SGHRS and CDR2 is YFSETQ. CDR3 length: 15 residues. The CDR3 DNA sequence: TGCGCCAGCCGACCTGGGACAGGGGGTGAGTCACCCCTCCACTTT. Its translation is CASRPGTGGESPLHF.

This clonotype was found a few times. The rearrangement joins TRBV7-2 to TRBJ2-1; TRBD2 matches 8 bases. The CDR3 runs 15 residues. Germline V lookup: CDR1 SGHTA, CDR2 FQGNSA. Trimming at V came to 3 bases and at J to 6 bases, leaving 7 bases not matched to a gene. The CDR3 reads CASSLSGSYGNEQFF. The CDR3 DNA follows: TGTGCCAGCAGCTTGAGCGGGAGCTATGGCAATGAGCAGTTCTTC.

The chain is built from TRBV29-1 and TRBJ1-1; 7 positions agree with TRBD1. The length of the CDR3 is 14 residues. Germline V gene lookup returns CDR1 SQVTM and CDR2 ANQGSEA. V trimming: 4 bases; J trimming: 1 base; junction bases outside the gene matches: 6. In DNA, the CDR3 is TGCAGCGTTGTCGCCGGGACAGCGAACACTGAAGCTTTCTTT. Its translation is CSVVAGTANTEAFF.

Only a few counts were recorded for this clonotype. CDR3 region: CASSYGTTNEKLFF. As DNA, the CDR3 is TGTGCCAGCAGTTACGGGACAACTAATGAAAAACTGTTTTTT. This chain links TRBV6-2 or TRBV6-3 with TRBJ1-4, with D uncertain. CDR1 is MNHEY and CDR2 is SVGEGT in the germline V gene. The V end lost 2 bases, the J end lost 0 bases, and 4 bases lay between the germline ends. The CDR3 runs 14 residues.